The 21 T cell receptor beta chains reported below all come from one sample, sequenced in a study of Ad26.COV2.S vaccination and SARS-CoV-2 variants (dated by TCRdb to the early 2020s). Taken with the paper, the label for treatment or condition translates to: about 20 received Ad26.COV2.S at low or high dose, single or two shots; five or six received placebo; per-sample allocation not given. Repertoires of vaccine and placebo recipients were sequenced from samples collected on day 63 after the first injection. Libraries came from the immunoSEQ multiplex PCR assay. The table was pulled from immuneACCESS by TCRdb, which kept in-frame rearrangements only. Such tables lose some clones; where checked, under half of the loss comes from unresolved V genes, and the rest has no known cause. Recorded for this sample are about 350,000 clones; about 87% of them occurred a single time. The ten largest account for around 5.8% of the sample.

The sequenced sample was peripheral blood, obtained in a trial of Ad26.COV2.S vaccine versus placebo. These receptors originate from a person aged 18-65 years who received the Ad26.COV2.S COVID-19 vaccine or a placebo.

The chain joins TRBV9 to TRBJ2-7; 10 nucleotides agree with TRBD1. The ends lost 3 bases at V and 7 bases at J; junction bases unmatched: 10. Germline V gene data show CDR1 as SGDLS and CDR2 as YYNGEE. The length of the CDR3 is 15 residues. The DNA for the CDR3 is TGTGCCAGCAGCGAGGGACAGGGGACCTCTTGGGAGCAGTACTTC. This translates into CASSEGQGTSWEQYF.

V gene TRBV6-2 or TRBV6-3 combines with J gene TRBJ1-1; no clear D. Germline-derived CDR1 and CDR2 are MNHEY and SVGEGT. CDR3 length: 15 residues. V lost 5 bases and J 7 bases, leaving 20 bases between the germline ends. The CDR3 region is CASSNPDDGENEAFF. In DNA form, the CDR3 reads TGTGCCAGCAGTAACCCGGATGACGGCGAAAATGAAGCTTTCTTT.

This clone was counted between two and nine times. The sample carries other DNA sequences with the same CDR3. V gene TRBV7-3 combines with J gene TRBJ2-3; 10 bases line up with TRBD2. The germline V gene encodes CDR1 SGHTA and CDR2 FQGTGA. The CDR3 sequence is 14 residues long. Trimming took 4 bases from V and 6 from J; bases not matched to a gene: 4. DNA for the CDR3: TGTGCCAGCAGCTCTAGCGGGAGTACGGATACGCAGTATTTT. This encodes CASSSSGSTDTQYF. The variable domain in full, completed from reference TRBV7-3 and TRBJ2-3, reads GAGVSQTPSNKVTEKGKYVELRCDPISGHTALYWYRQSLGQGPEFLIYFQGTGAADDSGLPNDRFFAVRPEGSVSTLKIQRTERGDSAVYLCASSSSGSTDTQYFGPGTRLTVL.

The J gene is TRBJ1-1, the V gene TRBV12-3 or TRBV12-4; no reliable D call. Trimming took off 3 bases at V and 5 bases at J, with 1 base between the two ends. The CDR3 is 10 amino acids. The CDR3 here is CASSLTEAFF. The DNA for the CDR3 is TGTGCCAGCAGTTTGACTGAAGCTTTCTTT.

This clone appeared a few times. V usage is TRBV9 and J usage is TRBJ1-2; 10 positions agree with TRBD1. The V and J ends lost 0 bases and 5 bases, in that order; junction bases with no gene match: 7. CDR3 size: 16 residues. The germline V gene has CDR1 SGDLS and CDR2 YYNGEE. CDR3 sequence (DNA): TGTGCCAGCAGCGTAGGGGGACAGGGGATGATATATGGCTACACCTTC. This codes for CASSVGGQGMIYGYTF.

V usage is TRBV19 and J usage is TRBJ2-7; D remains ambiguous. Per the germline V gene, CDR1 is LNHDA and CDR2 is SQIVND (reference sequence). This CDR3 is 12 amino acids long. The V and J ends lost 4 bases and 0 bases respectively, with 4 bases between them. The CDR3 is CASSTNSYEQYF. The CDR3 region has the DNA TGTGCCAGTAGTACAAACTCCTACGAGCAGTACTTC.

There are a few counts of this clone. This CDR3 is CASSLRGRGGGYGYTF. CDR3 nucleotides: TGTGCCAGCAGTCTGCGTGGGAGGGGAGGGGGCTATGGCTACACCTTC. The V and J genes are TRBV28 and TRBJ1-2, with D tentatively TRBD1 (6 bases). The germline V and J ends were trimmed by 5 bases and 4 bases, with 20 bases remaining between them. This CDR3 region has 16 residues. The V gene's germline CDR1 is MDHEN and CDR2 SYDVKM.

CDR3 sequence: CASSLREEWQGRKNYGYTF. The CDR3 DNA is TGTGCCAGCAGTTTAAGGGAAGAGTGGCAGGGGAGGAAAAACTATGGCTACACCTTC. The J gene is TRBJ1-2, the V gene TRBV27; D is perhaps TRBD1 (6 bases). There are 19 residues in the CDR3. Germline V gene sequence: CDR1 MNHEY, CDR2 SMNVEV (reference sequence). V lost 2 bases to trimming and J lost 2 bases, with 24 bases between them.

This chain links TRBV9 with TRBJ2-3, with D hard to call. Germline CDR1 is SGDLS and CDR2 is YYNGEE. CDR3 length: 16 residues. V was cut by 0 bases and J by 0 bases, with 11 bases left in between. CDR3 sequence (DNA): TGTGCCAGCAGCGTAGTAGTTACGCGGAGCACAGATACGCAGTATTTT. This encodes CASSVVVTRSTDTQYF.

The chain couples TRBV6-2 or TRBV6-3 to TRBJ2-3; TRBD2 aligns across 13 bases. The CDR3 sequence is 15 residues long. Germline V gene lookup returns CDR1 MNHEY and CDR2 SVGEGT. J gave up 10 bases and V 4 bases, and 8 bases lay outside the gene matches. CDR3 in amino acids: CASSWTSGGPAAQYF. In nucleotides, the CDR3 is TGTGCCAGCAGTTGGACTAGCGGGGGCCCGGCCGCGCAGTATTTT.

V gene TRBV7-2 combines with J gene TRBJ2-7; weak D call: TRBD1 (5 bases). This CDR3 region has 14 residues. The germline V and J ends were trimmed by 1 base and 3 bases, with 10 bases remaining between them. Germline V gene sequence: CDR1 SGHTA, CDR2 FQGNSA. The DNA for the CDR3 is TGTGCCAGCAGCTTAGGTCTCCAGGGCTACGAGCAGTACTTC. Amino acid sequence: CASSLGLQGYEQYF.

The CDR3 bases are TGTGCCAGCACGCCCCCGGGAGCAGAAAACTATGGCTACACCTTC. It codes for CASTPPGAENYGYTF. The chain couples TRBV7-2 to TRBJ1-2; no clear D. The V and J ends lost 7 bases and 2 bases respectively, with 17 bases between them. Germline V gene lookup returns CDR1 SGHTA and CDR2 FQGNSA. This CDR3 has 15 amino acids.

The gene calls are TRBV6-2 or TRBV6-3 and TRBJ1-5; 8 bases agree with TRBD1. The CDR3 runs 17 residues. V shed 2 bases and J 1 base; nucleotides not matched to a gene: 7. Germline V gives CDR1 MNHEY, CDR2 SVGEGT. CDR3 sequence (DNA): TGTGCCAGCAGTTACCGACTGACAGGGGCCAGCAATCAGCCCCAGCATTTT. Residues: CASSYRLTGASNQPQHF.

The chain has TRBV5-1 and TRBJ1-1; D ambiguous. This CDR3 spans 11 amino acids. Trimming removed 6 bases at V and 1 base at J, with 4 bases between. CDR1 and CDR2 from the germline V gene are SGHRS and YFSETQ. CDR3 in amino acids: CASIQNTEAFF. CDR3 nucleotides: TGCGCCAGCATCCAGAACACTGAAGCTTTCTTT. Based on the CDR3 plus reference TRBV5-1 and TRBJ1-1, the full variable domain is KAGVTQTPRYLIKTRGQQVTLSCSPISGHRSVSWYQQTPGQGLQFLFEYFSETQRNKGNFPGRFSGRQFSNSRSEMNVSTLELGDSALYLCASIQNTEAFFGQGTRLTVV.

The V call is TRBV7-9, the J call TRBJ1-2; D is uncertain. Germline V gives CDR1 SEHNR, CDR2 FQNEAQ (reference sequence). The CDR3 consists of 13 residues. V was pared by 5 bases and J by 2 bases, with 9 bases between. DNA of the CDR3: TGTGCCAGCAGCATCTCGGGGAACTATGGCTACACCTTC. This translates into CASSISGNYGYTF.

The chain combines TRBV27 with TRBJ2-6; 8 bases match TRBD1. V was pared by 8 bases and J by 0 bases, with 3 bases of the junction left unmatched. The germline V gene encodes CDR1 MNHEY and CDR2 SMNVEV (reference sequence). The CDR3 loop spans 15 amino acids. CDR3 residues: CASGTGISGANVLTF. The CDR3 DNA follows: TGTGCCAGCGGGACAGGAATCTCTGGGGCCAACGTCCTGACTTTC.

J is TRBJ1-4 and V is TRBV3-1 (or the pseudogene TRBV3-2), with no clear D. The CDR3 is made up of 14 amino acids. V shed 5 bases and J shed 7 bases, with 14 bases lying between them. The germline V gene encodes CDR1 LGHDT and CDR2 YNNKEL (reference sequence). The CDR3 reads CASSGGGGREKLFF. CDR3 DNA sequence: TGTGCCAGCAGCGGCGGTGGCGGTCGTGAAAAACTGTTTTTT.

This clone was detected a few times. The chain carries TRBV7-6 and TRBJ2-5; TRBD2 matches 12 bases. Unmatched junction bases numbered 4, after V lost 4 bases and J lost 4 bases. This CDR3 contains 15 residues. Germline-derived CDR1 and CDR2 are SGHVS and FNYEAQ. CDR3 region: CASSYRTSGVETQYF. CDR3 nucleotides: TGTGCCAGCAGCTACCGGACTAGCGGGGTAGAGACCCAGTACTTC.

The V call is TRBV7-2, the J call TRBJ2-3; D may be TRBD2 (6 bases). The CDR3 loop spans 15 amino acids. Looked up from germline, CDR1 is SGHTA and CDR2 is FQGNSA. Trimming cost V 3 bases and J 2 bases, with 12 bases left between them. CDR3 residues: CASSFGSLTTDTQYF. CDR3 coding DNA: TGTGCCAGCAGCTTCGGGAGTCTTACCACAGATACGCAGTATTTT.

The chain links TRBV3-1 (or the pseudogene TRBV3-2) to TRBJ2-5; D uncertain. The CDR3 is 11 amino acids. Germline V lookup: CDR1 LGHDT, CDR2 YNNKEL (reference sequence). V was clipped by 8 bases and J by 1 base, with 5 bases between them. The CDR3 DNA follows: TGTGCCAGCCGAGTCCAAGAGACCCAGTACTTC. Its translation is CASRVQETQYF.

J is TRBJ2-1 and V is TRBV7-3, with D possibly being TRBD1 or TRBD2 (5 bases each). Germline V lookup: CDR1 SGHTA, CDR2 FQGTGA. This CDR3 spans 18 amino acids. The V and J ends lost 5 bases and 0 bases respectively, with 20 bases between them. CDR3 coding DNA: TGTGCCAGCAGCCCCCTGGGAGTTGGGGCGAACTCCTACAATGAGCAGTTCTTC. This codes for CASSPLGVGANSYNEQFF.